The 18 T cell receptor beta chains given below trace back to one sample, sequenced in a study of radiotherapy plus CTLA-4 blockade in lung cancer. The assay was immunoSEQ multiplex PCR, and TCRdb's table has in-frame clones only and misses some. The data contain some 78,000 clones, around 86% of them singletons. The input for sequencing was peripheral blood, taken from a patient treated with radiotherapy plus ipilimumab. Source of these receptors: a human donor with non-small cell lung cancer who had a partial response to radiotherapy plus ipilimumab.

This clone was seen more than once but under ten times. The chain couples TRBV19 to TRBJ2-2; 7 bases fit TRBD2. The CDR3 is 15 residues long. J lost 1 base, V lost 5 bases, and 4 bases had no gene match. Germline V gene lookup returns CDR1 LNHDA and CDR2 SQIVND (reference sequence). The CDR3 protein is CASSERDLNTGELFF. DNA of the CDR3: TGTGCCAGTAGTGAGCGGGACTTGAACACCGGGGAGCTGTTTTTT.

The gene calls are TRBV11-2 and TRBJ2-3; D might be TRBD2 (6 bases). The V gene's germline CDR1 is SGHAT and CDR2 FQNNGV. V lost 3 bases and J lost 3, with 7 bases in between. CDR3 size: 13 residues. The CDR3 loop reads CASSFGGTDTQYF. The CDR3 nucleotides read TGTGCCAGCAGCTTTGGGGGGACAGATACGCAGTATTTT.

The chain carries TRBV5-4 and TRBJ2-1, with 7 bases lining up with TRBD1. Losses at the gene ends were 4 bases for V and 3 bases for J; bases not matched to a gene: 10. This CDR3 has 16 residues. The germline CDR1 and CDR2 sequences are SGHNT and YYREEE (reference sequence). The CDR3 DNA reads TGTGCCAGCAGCCCGCGAGGGACAGAGCTCTACAATGAGCAGTTCTTC. It specifies CASSPRGTELYNEQFF.

The chain uses TRBV12-2 and TRBJ2-7; no DNA check was done on the table's D call, TRBD1. TRBV12-2 is designated a pseudogene. There are 15 residues in the CDR3. The CDR3 spells CASRLAQDMNYEQYF. The CDR3 DNA follows: TGTGCAAGTCGCTTAGCGCAGGACATGAACTACGAGCAGTACTTC.

The chain carries TRBV7-8 and TRBJ2-1, with D hard to call. V was clipped by 5 bases and J by 0 bases, with 14 bases between them. The CDR3 contains 16 residues. CDR1 and CDR2 from the germline V gene are SGHVS and FQNEAQ. In DNA, the CDR3 is TGTGCCAGCAGCCGCGGCGGTGCAAGCTCCTACAATGAGCAGTTCTTC. Amino acid sequence: CASSRGGASSYNEQFF. Full variable domain (remainder filled in from reference TRBV7-8 and TRBJ2-1): GAGVSQSPRYKVAKRGQDVALRCDPISGHVSLFWYQQALGQGPEFLTYFQNEAQLDKSGLPSDRFFAERPEGSVSTLKIQRTQQEDSAVYLCASSRGGASSYNEQFFGPGTRLTVL.

V and J are TRBV5-1 and TRBJ1-1, with unresolved D. This CDR3 is 13 amino acids long. Germline values: CDR1 SGHRS, CDR2 YFSETQ. V was clipped by 0 bases and J by 0 bases, with 3 bases between them. The CDR3 nucleotides are TGCGCCAGCAGCTTGGACATGAACACTGAAGCTTTCTTT. Residues: CASSLDMNTEAFF.

The CDR3 protein is CASSPFKLRGETQYF. CDR3 DNA: TGTGCCAGCAGCCCGTTCAAGCTCAGGGGAGAGACCCAGTACTTC. This chain joins TRBV28 and TRBJ2-5, with D maybe TRBD1 (6 bases). The ends were cut back, 6 bases at V and 4 bases at J, with 18 bases in the middle. CDR1 is MDHEN and CDR2 is SYDVKM in the germline V gene. The CDR3 runs 15 residues.

The V gene is TRBV5-4, the J gene TRBJ1-4; possible D gene TRBD1, 6 bases. Trimming removed 3 bases from V and 5 bases from J, with 17 bases in between. The CDR3 runs 16 residues. Germline CDR1 reads SGHNT; CDR2 reads YYREEE (reference sequence). This CDR3 is CASSSDPDSLNEKLFF. CDR3 sequence (DNA): TGTGCCAGCAGCTCTGATCCGGACAGCCTCAATGAAAAACTGTTTTTT.

The chain has TRBV28 and TRBJ1-5, with TRBD1 as a possible D gene (6 bases). Germline values: CDR1 MDHEN, CDR2 SYDVKM. The CDR3 consists of 13 residues. V was trimmed by 7 bases and J by 7 bases, leaving 14 bases between them. The CDR3 bases are TGTGCCAGCACCCTCGGGGGGCGGCAGCCCCAGCATTTT. Translating it yields CASTLGGRQPQHF.

This rearrangement joins TRBV27 to TRBJ2-7; 8 positions agree with TRBD1. After removal of 5 bases from V and 5 bases from J, the junction contained 11 bases not matched to a gene. Germline V gene data show CDR1 as MNHEY and CDR2 as SMNVEV (reference sequence). The CDR3 runs to 15 residues. CDR3: CASSTRQGTKNEQYF. CDR3 sequence (DNA): TGTGCCAGCAGTACTCGACAGGGGACGAAGAACGAGCAGTACTTC.

This chain joins TRBV19 and TRBJ2-1; 10 bases map to TRBD2. CDR1 LNHDA and CDR2 SQIVND come from the germline V gene (reference sequence). With 5 bases clipped from V and 8 bases from J, the junction kept 6 bases outside the gene matches. The CDR3 runs to 14 residues. The CDR3 DNA reads as TGTGCCAGTAGTTCTGGTAGCGGGAGGTATGAGCAGTTCTTC. Its translation is CASSSGSGRYEQFF.

The CDR3 region is CASRGQGGGYNIQYF. The CDR3, as DNA: TGTGCCAGCAGGGGACAGGGAGGAGGGTATAACATTCAGTACTTC. The J gene is TRBJ2-4, the V gene TRBV6-5; 9 nucleotides agree with TRBD1. Germline CDR1 reads MNHEY; CDR2 reads SVGAGI. After removal of 6 bases from V and 7 bases from J, the junction contained 10 bases not matched to a gene. The CDR3 has 15 residues.

The chain joins TRBV10-1 to TRBJ2-3; the match to TRBD2 covers 9 bases. CDR3 size: 15 residues. J gave up 1 base and V 7 bases, and 6 bases lay outside the gene matches. The germline gives CDR1 WNHNN, CDR2 SYGVQD (reference sequence). CDR3 sequence: CASTQGLAGTDTQYF. CDR3 in DNA: TGCGCCAGCACCCAGGGACTAGCAGGCACAGATACGCAGTATTTT.

The CDR3 DNA is TGTGCCAGCAGTGAGACGACAGGGGGCGTTGAGGGCTACACCTTC. Amino acids: CASSETTGGVEGYTF. The chain recombines TRBV6-1 with TRBJ1-2; 10 nucleotides line up with TRBD1. The germline V gene encodes CDR1 MNHNS and CDR2 SASEGT. V gave up 3 bases and J gave up 8 bases; unmatched junction bases: 9. The CDR3 consists of 15 residues.

J is TRBJ2-3 and V is TRBV13, with D maybe TRBD1 (7 bases). V was trimmed by 5 bases and J by 2 bases, leaving 23 bases between them. This CDR3 has 18 amino acids. Germline CDR1 reads PRHDT; CDR2 reads FYEKMQ (reference sequence). The CDR3 DNA reads TGTGCCAGCAGCCCCCGAACGGACAGGTGGGAGGTCACAGATACGCAGTATTTT. Residues: CASSPRTDRWEVTDTQYF.

The chain has TRBV6-1 and TRBJ2-4; the match to TRBD1 covers 7 bases. Trimming at V came to 7 bases and at J to 6 bases, leaving 6 bases not matched to a gene. CDR1 is MNHNS, CDR2 SASEGT, per germline. CDR3 size: 13 residues. CDR3 protein: CASTQGQPNIQYF. For the CDR3, the DNA is TGTGCCAGCACCCAGGGACAGCCAAACATTCAGTACTTC.

The genes are TRBV11-2 and TRBJ2-5; 8 bases are shared with TRBD2. The CDR3 is 18 amino acids. The ends lost 1 base at V and 1 base at J; junction bases unmatched: 11. Germline V lookup: CDR1 SGHAT, CDR2 FQNNGV. The CDR3 DNA reads TGTGCCAGCAGCTTAGGCGGCGGGAGGCTTACTTTCCAAGAGACCCAGTACTTC. It specifies CASSLGGGRLTFQETQYF.

This chain links TRBV27 with TRBJ1-2, with 9 positions matching TRBD1. The CDR3 covers 15 residues. The V segment lost 0 bases and the J segment 8 bases; nucleotides outside the gene matches: 7. Germline V CDR1 and CDR2: MNHEY, SMNVEV (reference sequence). CDR3 nucleotides: TGTGCCAGCAGTTTATCCGGGACAGGGTTCTACGGCTACACCTTC. Its protein is CASSLSGTGFYGYTF.